Reported below is one T cell receptor beta chain. Authors' analysis steps: Using reference gene primer amplification, nucleated cell counts were estimated. Profiling relied on immunoSEQ multiplex PCR, and the TCRdb table lists in-frame clones only, not all of them. That table gives V, J and clone size, and the DNA gave D and trimming. The sample contains 120,000 or so clones, around 80% of which appear only once. The entry originates in a study of blood T cell repertoires in COVID-19. Study information: COVID-19 samples from acute and convalescent phases originated in the United States, Italy and Spain. T cells, B-cell-depleted T cells, or PBMCs provided the cDNA or gDNA that served as material.

J gave up 4 bases and V 2 bases, and 8 bases lay outside the gene matches. The CDR3 spans 15 residues. CDR1 is SGHRS, CDR2 YFSETQ, per germline. This TCR was recovered from a man between 60 and 75 years old with active or convalescent COVID-19. Sequenced: peripheral blood. The rearrangement links TRBV5-1 to TRBJ2-7; 8 bases line up with TRBD1. The CDR3 here is CASSLQGDHPYEQYF. The CDR3 region has the DNA TGCGCCAGCAGCTTACAGGGGGATCACCCTTACGAGCAGTACTTC. The full variable domain, in which reference TRBV5-1 and TRBJ2-7 provide the parts outside the CDR3, is KAGVTQTPRYLIKTRGQQVTLSCSPISGHRSVSWYQQTPGQGLQFLFEYFSETQRNKGNFPGRFSGRQFSNSRSEMNVSTLELGDSALYLCASSLQGDHPYEQYFGPGTRLTVT.